The sequence of this T cell receptor (beta chain) was determined in a study of early T cells in non-severe SARS-CoV-2 infection. The protocol attached unique molecular identifiers to individual cDNA molecules. Via MiXCR, TCRdb re-called the 5' RACE reads, giving one row per CDR3 protein. The profile shows about 46,000 distinct CDR3 sequences, 5.4% of them singletons. CDR1 SEHNR and CDR2 FQNEAQ come from the germline V gene (reference sequence). The CDR3 sequence is 13 residues long. Between the trimmed V and J ends, which lost 4 bases and 12 bases, there was a span of 18 bases. This clonotype was seen many times.

This chain joins TRBV7-9 and TRBJ1-1, with a possible D match to TRBD1 (5 bases). The sequence derives from an adult who was a healthcare worker with PCR-confirmed SARS-CoV-2 infection or an uninfected control (not recorded which). Here the sequenced sample was whole blood, taken at baseline. The CDR3 DNA sequence: TGTGCCAGCAGCTACACCGGGACTCCTTTACCTTTCTTT. This encodes CASSYTGTPLPFF. Filled out from reference TRBV7-9 and TRBJ1-1, the complete variable domain reads DTGVSQNPRHKITKRGQNVTFRCDPISEHNRLYWYRQTLGQGPEFLTYFQNEAQLEKSRLLSDRFSAERPKGSFSTLEIQRTEQGDSAMYLCASSYTGTPLPFFGQGTRLTVV.